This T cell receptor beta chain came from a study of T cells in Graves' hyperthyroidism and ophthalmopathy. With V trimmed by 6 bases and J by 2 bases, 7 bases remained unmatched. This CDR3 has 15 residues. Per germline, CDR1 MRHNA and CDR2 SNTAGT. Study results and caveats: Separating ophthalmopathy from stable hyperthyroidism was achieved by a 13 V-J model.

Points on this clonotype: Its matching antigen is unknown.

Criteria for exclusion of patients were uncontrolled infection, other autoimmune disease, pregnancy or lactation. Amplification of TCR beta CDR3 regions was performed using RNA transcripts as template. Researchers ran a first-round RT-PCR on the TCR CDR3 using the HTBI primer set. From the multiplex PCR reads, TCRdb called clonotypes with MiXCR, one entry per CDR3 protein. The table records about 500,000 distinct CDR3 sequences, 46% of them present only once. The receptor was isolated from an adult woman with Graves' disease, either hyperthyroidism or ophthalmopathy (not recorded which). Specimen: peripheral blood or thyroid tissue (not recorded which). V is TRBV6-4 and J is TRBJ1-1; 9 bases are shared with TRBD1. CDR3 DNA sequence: TGTGCCAGCAGAAAAAACAGGGGGCCTAACACTGAAGCTTTCTTT. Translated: CASRKNRGPNTEAFF.